Below, one T cell receptor (beta chain) is given with its context. Its antigen remains unidentified. The entry originates in a study of vaccination effects on CD4 cells after COVID-19. Findings and caveats of the study: Clones that were induced by infection or by vaccine showed marked contraction late after vaccination.

Isolating CD4+ T cells followed about 10 days of culture. Produced via immunoSEQ multiplex PCR; TCRdb's table is partial and in-frame only. Here the sample spans about 37,000 clones, about 70% being singletons. This CDR3 comprises 16 residues. V was trimmed by 8 bases and J by 2 bases, leaving 21 bases between them. The germline CDR1 and CDR2 sequences are SGHTA and FQGNSA. This sequence originates from a human donor who received a COVID-19 vaccine. V and J are TRBV7-2 and TRBJ1-2; a possible D gene is TRBD1 (6 bases). Here the sequenced sample was CD4+ T cells from PBMCs cultured without peptide, taken before COVID-19 vaccination. The DNA of the CDR3 is TGTGCCAGCCAAAAGTACGGGGGGGCGGCAAACTATGGCTACACCTTC. Its protein is CASQKYGGAANYGYTF.